The 32 T cell receptor beta chains below come from one sample, sequenced in a study of blood T cells in healthy people across ages. Alongside a J-beta primer mix, a sample-barcoded 5' primer served in a second PCR lasting roughly 7 to 11 cycles. TCRdb independently ran MiXCR on the 5' RACE reads; one entry per CDR3 protein. The sample has roughly 680,000 distinct CDR3 sequences, 52% seen once. The sample taken for sequencing was blood. The source is an elderly woman in good health.

V is TRBV5-1 and J is TRBJ2-5; a weak D match, TRBD1 (7 bases). CDR1 is SGHRS, CDR2 YFSETQ, per germline. With 2 bases removed from V and 5 bases from J, the gap between germline ends came to 16 bases. This CDR3 is 15 amino acids long. The CDR3 region has the DNA TGCGCCAGCAGCTTCGGGGACAGTGGAGGGGAGACCCAGTACTTC. Translating it yields CASSFGDSGGETQYF.

This clonotype was detected many times. The gene calls are TRBV4-1 and TRBJ1-2; unclear D gene. CDR3 length: 14 residues. In germline, CDR1 is MGHRA, CDR2 YSYEKL. Between the trimmed V and J ends, which lost 2 bases and 5 bases, there was a span of 12 bases. This CDR3 is CASSQLAGDYGYTF. The DNA of the CDR3 is TGCGCCAGCAGCCAACTCGCAGGAGATTATGGCTACACCTTC.

This clonotype has only a few counts. The V and J genes are TRBV2 and TRBJ2-1; TRBD1 might be the D (6 bases). This CDR3 comprises 15 residues. CDR1 is SNHLY, CDR2 FYNNEI, per germline. The V end was cut by 7 bases, the J end by 2 bases, with 15 bases between. The CDR3 loop reads CASNPPGQAYNEQFF. In nucleotides, the CDR3 is TGTGCCAGCAACCCACCGGGACAAGCCTACAATGAGCAGTTCTTC.

This clonotype was observed at least ten times. The V gene is TRBV5-1, the J gene TRBJ2-1; 7 positions agree with TRBD1. Germline assignment: CDR1 SGHRS and CDR2 YFSETQ. CDR3 length equals 14 residues. J gave up 2 bases and V 4 bases, and 3 bases lay outside the gene matches. The CDR3 DNA is TGCGCCAGCAGCCCGACAGGGACCTACAATGAGCAGTTCTTC. It encodes CASSPTGTYNEQFF.

The chain recombines TRBV27 with TRBJ2-3; a weak D match, TRBD1 (6 bases). V was cut by 11 bases and J by 3 bases, with 24 bases left in between. Looked up from germline, CDR1 is MNHEY and CDR2 is SMNVEV (reference sequence). The CDR3 runs 16 residues. The CDR3, as DNA: TGTGCCTGCACCCCAAGGGGGACGGTTTGGACAGATACGCAGTATTTT. Protein product: CACTPRGTVWTDTQYF.

The chain is built from TRBV7-9 and TRBJ1-1; unclear D gene. In germline, CDR1 is SEHNR, CDR2 FQNEAQ (reference sequence). This CDR3 spans 15 amino acids. The V gene lost 1 base and the J gene lost 7 bases, with 16 bases spanning the gap. The CDR3 here is CASSLGSWSSGEAFF. The DNA of the CDR3 is TGTGCCAGCAGCTTAGGATCCTGGTCCTCCGGTGAAGCTTTCTTT.

Concerning this clonotype itself: A single base separates this from a much larger clone, so it may be a read error. Because it lacks the conserved phenylalanine or tryptophan at the end, this CDR3 is likely a read error. The rearrangement joins TRBV5-6 to TRBJ2-7; 9 bases map to TRBD2. V gave up 4 bases and J gave up 0 bases; unmatched junction bases: 5. Germline CDR1 reads SGHDT; CDR2 reads YYEEEE. This CDR3 spans 15 amino acids. The CDR3 bases are TGTGCCAGCAGCGAAAGCGGGAGGCTCTCCTACGAGCAGTACTTA. It codes for CASSESGRLSYEQYL.

On this clonotype: A much larger clone sits a single nucleotide away, making a read error possible. The CDR3: CACSQRTGGYVDTQYF. CDR3 in DNA: TGTGCCTGCAGCCAAAGGACAGGGGGATATGTGGATACGCAGTATTTT. This chain joins TRBV7-9 and TRBJ2-3; TRBD1 matches at 10 bases. This CDR3 has 16 amino acids. The germline CDR1 and CDR2 sequences are SEHNR and FQNEAQ (reference sequence).

Comments on this clonotype: A clone one base away is much larger, so this may be a read error. J is TRBJ2-5 and V is TRBV7-9, with 13 bases that match TRBD2. This CDR3 has 16 amino acids. In germline, CDR1 is SEHNR, CDR2 FQNEAQ (reference sequence). The junction had 12 bases not matched to a gene; V was cut back by 3 bases and J by 11 bases. Here the CDR3 DNA reads TGTGCCAGCAGCTTCCCGGGACTAGCGGGGAACAATGAGCAGTACTTC. Translation gives CASSFPGLAGNNEQYF.

This clonotype has more than one count but fewer than ten. A much larger clone lies a single base off, so this may be a read error. The rearrangement links TRBV6-6 to TRBJ2-7; D is perhaps TRBD2 (5 bases). Germline CDR1 reads MNHNY; CDR2 reads SVGAGI (reference sequence). Trimming stripped 5 bases from V and 9 bases from J, with 20 bases between. There are 14 residues in the CDR3. The CDR3 nucleotides read TGTGCCAGCAGTGACTACGGTCAGTCAGACGGGCAGTACTTC. Translated, it gives CASSDYGQSDGQYF.

This rearrangement joins TRBV12-3 or TRBV12-4 to TRBJ1-5; no reliable D call. Trimming removed 3 bases from V and 0 bases from J, with 9 bases in between. This CDR3 contains 15 residues. CDR3 amino acids: CASSLAANSNQPQHF. The CDR3 DNA follows: TGTGCCAGCAGTTTGGCTGCCAATAGCAATCAGCCCCAGCATTTT.

At least ten counts were recorded for this clonotype. The junction departs from germline at one end; a sequencing error may be responsible. V is TRBV7-7 and J is TRBJ2-1, with unresolved D. Germline CDR1 is SSHAT and CDR2 is FNYEAQ (reference sequence). This CDR3 is 14 amino acids long. CDR3 loop: CASSEAPLYNEQFF. The CDR3, as DNA: TGTGCTAGCAGCGAGGCCCCCCTTTACAATGAGCAGTTCTTC.

The chain has TRBV6-5 and TRBJ1-4; 9 bases line up with TRBD1. Trimming at V came to 5 bases and at J to 7 bases, leaving 2 bases not matched to a gene. This CDR3 is built from 13 residues. The germline V gene encodes CDR1 MNHEY and CDR2 SVGAGI. The chain's CDR3 is CASSRQGGEKLFF. The DNA of the CDR3 is TGTGCCAGCAGTCGACAGGGGGGTGAAAAACTGTTTTTT.

This clonotype was seen a few times. CDR3 nucleotide sequence: TGTGCCAGAAACCGGGACCGACAAGAGACCCAGTACTTC. It codes for CARNRDRQETQYF. The chain couples TRBV10-3 to TRBJ2-5; possibly TRBD1 or TRBD2 for D (5 bases each). CDR3 length equals 13 residues. The V gene lost 10 bases and the J gene lost 2 bases, with 14 bases spanning the gap. Per the germline V gene, CDR1 is ENHRY and CDR2 is SYGVKD.

This chain links TRBV14 with TRBJ2-4; 11 nucleotides match TRBD1. The DNA end favors TRBJ2-1, so the J call may be wrong. This CDR3 spans 15 amino acids. The germline gives CDR1 SGHDN, CDR2 FVKESK. CDR3 protein: CASSQGTGGQNIQFF. CDR3 coding DNA: TGTGCCAGCAGCCAAGGGACAGGGGGCCAAAACATTCAGTTCTTC.

This chain links TRBV7-2 with TRBJ2-3; no reliable D call. Trimming took 8 bases from V and 2 from J, leaving 14 bases between them. CDR3 length equals 14 residues. Per germline, CDR1 SGHTA and CDR2 FQGNSA. The CDR3 bases are TGTGCCAGCGCCCCTTCGACGCACACAGATACGCAGTATTTT. As protein: CASAPSTHTDTQYF.

The sample holds a few counts of this clonotype. The genes are TRBV25-1 and TRBJ2-7; D remains unclear. The V and J ends lost 7 bases and 0 bases respectively, with 7 bases between them. The length of the CDR3 is 12 residues. Germline V CDR1 and CDR2: MGHDK, SYGVNS. CDR3 sequence (DNA): TGTGCCAGCAACAGCTACTCCTACGAGCAGTACTTC. Protein: CASNSYSYEQYF.

On this clonotype: A read error may be the cause here, since a much bigger clone is one base away. The rearrangement links TRBV14 to TRBJ2-1, with TRBD1 as a possible D gene (6 bases). This CDR3 is 13 amino acids long. Germline values: CDR1 SGHDN, CDR2 FVKESK. The germline V and J ends were trimmed by 4 bases and 13 bases, with 17 bases remaining between them. The CDR3, as DNA: TGTGCCAGCAGCCGACAGGTACAAGAGACCCAGTTCTTC. It encodes CASSRQVQETQFF.

The J gene is TRBJ1-2, the V gene TRBV5-1; D unclear. The CDR3 contains 13 residues. V was cut by 0 bases and J by 6 bases, with 9 bases left in between. Germline V gene data show CDR1 as SGHRS and CDR2 as YFSETQ. CDR3 sequence reads: CASSLERYDGYTF. The CDR3 DNA reads TGCGCCAGCAGCTTGGAAAGGTACGATGGCTACACCTTC. Using reference TRBV5-1 and TRBJ1-2 for the parts outside the CDR3, the full variable domain is KAGVTQTPRYLIKTRGQQVTLSCSPISGHRSVSWYQQTPGQGLQFLFEYFSETQRNKGNFPGRFSGRQFSNSRSEMNVSTLELGDSALYLCASSLERYDGYTFGSGTRLTVV.

V usage is TRBV2 and J usage is TRBJ2-3, with 7 bases that match TRBD2. This CDR3 spans 15 amino acids. In germline, CDR1 is SNHLY, CDR2 FYNNEI. J was trimmed by 3 bases and V by 7 bases; bases with no gene match: 10. CDR3 amino acids: CASKLGLGGTDTQYF. CDR3 in DNA: TGTGCCAGCAAACTGGGGCTGGGAGGGACAGATACGCAGTATTTT.

The chain employs TRBV20-1 and TRBJ2-4; D is ambiguous. The better agreement between TRBJ2-7 and the DNA end casts doubt on the J call. Per germline, CDR1 DFQATT and CDR2 SNEGSKA (reference sequence). The CDR3 covers 13 residues. CDR3 amino acids: CSARQPITYEQYF. CDR3 sequence (DNA): TGCAGTGCTAGACAGCCAATCACCTACGAGCAGTACTTC.

This clonotype has more than one count but fewer than ten. The gene calls are TRBV7-2 and TRBJ2-7, with TRBD1 identical over 10 bases. V lost 2 bases, J lost 6 bases, and 4 bases stayed unmatched. This CDR3 comprises 14 residues. Germline CDR1 is SGHTA and CDR2 is FQGNSA. In DNA form, the CDR3 reads TGTGCCAGCAGCTTAAGGGACAGGGGTGGCGAGCAGTACTTC. Amino acids: CASSLRDRGGEQYF. Full variable domain (missing parts from reference TRBV7-2 and TRBJ2-7): GAGVSQSPSNKVTEKGKDVELRCDPISGHTALYWYRQSLGQGLEFLIYFQGNSAPDKSGLPSDRFSAERTGGSVSTLTIQRTQQEDSAVYLCASSLRDRGGEQYFGPGTRLTVT.

The chain employs TRBV10-2 and TRBJ2-3; 12 nucleotides agree with TRBD2. CDR1 WSHSY and CDR2 SAAADI come from the germline V gene. This CDR3 is built from 16 residues. J gave up 2 bases and V 5 bases, and 5 bases lay outside the gene matches. CDR3 DNA sequence: TGCGCCAGCAGTCGAGGACTAGCGGGGACCACAGATACGCAGTATTTT. Its protein is CASSRGLAGTTDTQYF.

This clonotype has just a few counts. A read error is possible here, since a much larger clone lies one base away. The rearrangement joins TRBV12-3 or TRBV12-4 to TRBJ1-2; D ambiguous. The CDR3 length is 12 residues. Trimming pared 5 bases from V and 10 bases from J, leaving 14 bases between. The CDR3 region has the DNA TGTGCCAGCAGTCTTGGTTGGACGCCCTACACCTTC. It yields the protein CASSLGWTPYTF.

The chain uses TRBV7-2 and TRBJ1-4; D is undetermined. This CDR3 contains 16 residues. The V end lost 5 bases, the J end lost 0 bases, and 13 bases lay between the germline ends. The germline CDR1 and CDR2 sequences are SGHTA and FQGNSA. CDR3 loop: CASSPKITSTNEKLFF. In nucleotides, the CDR3 is TGTGCCAGCAGCCCGAAAATTACTTCAACTAATGAAAAACTGTTTTTT. Combining the CDR3 with reference TRBV7-2 and TRBJ1-4 gives the whole variable domain GAGVSQSPSNKVTEKGKDVELRCDPISGHTALYWYRQSLGQGLEFLIYFQGNSAPDKSGLPSDRFSAERTGGSVSTLTIQRTQQEDSAVYLCASSPKITSTNEKLFFGSGTQLSVL.

Turning to this clonotype: Since a much larger clone is just one base distant, this may be a read error. The chain joins TRBV9 to TRBJ2-7; 9 positions match TRBD2. The CDR3 spans 14 residues. V lost 0 bases and J lost 7; bases outside the gene matches: 5. From germline, CDR1 is SGDLS and CDR2 YYNGEE. The CDR3 here is CASSVVASGTEQYF. In DNA, the CDR3 is TGTGCCAGCAGCGTAGTGGCTAGCGGGACAGAGCAGTACTTC.

The gene calls are TRBV29-1 and TRBJ2-1, with 8 bases identical to TRBD2. TRBJ2-7 matches the DNA end more closely, so the J call is doubtful. The germline gives CDR1 SQVTM, CDR2 ANQGSEA. The length of the CDR3 is 14 residues. This chain's CDR3 is CSTSGVSSYNEQYF. The CDR3 DNA reads as TGCAGCACTAGCGGAGTGAGCTCCTACAATGAGCAGTACTTC.

The gene calls are TRBV12-3 or TRBV12-4 and TRBJ2-7; 9 bases are shared with TRBD2. The CDR3 is made up of 14 amino acids. V trimming: 3 bases; J trimming: 5 bases; junction bases outside the gene matches: 5. The CDR3 DNA follows: TGTGCCAGCAGTTTCGGGACTAGCCTAGACGAGCAGTACTTC. Translated, it gives CASSFGTSLDEQYF.

This clonotype was recorded many times. The chain couples TRBV18 to TRBJ2-3; no clear D gene. The CDR3 spans 15 residues. From germline, CDR1 is KGHSH and CDR2 LQKENI. Trimming took 4 bases from V and 3 from J, leaving 14 bases between them. CDR3 protein: CASSLETRRTDTQYF. For the CDR3, the DNA is TGTGCCAGCTCACTGGAAACACGACGGACAGATACGCAGTATTTT.

V is TRBV12-3 or TRBV12-4 and J is TRBJ2-1; no reliable D call. Trimming removed 3 bases at V and 0 bases at J, with 9 bases between. This CDR3 is built from 15 residues. The CDR3 sequence is CASSFPRSSYNEQFF. The CDR3 DNA is TGTGCCAGCAGTTTTCCGAGAAGCTCCTACAATGAGCAGTTCTTC.

The chain uses TRBV24-1 and TRBJ2-5; D uncertain. V shed 4 bases and J shed 2 bases, with 4 bases lying between them. The CDR3 is 12 amino acids. Looked up from germline, CDR1 is KGHDR and CDR2 is SFDVKD. CDR3 in DNA: TGTGCCACCAGTGAAAATCAAGAGACCCAGTACTTC. This translates into CATSENQETQYF.

The rearrangement uses TRBV7-9 and TRBJ1-4; D is perhaps TRBD1 (6 bases). The ends were cut back, 4 bases at V and 4 bases at J, with 10 bases in the middle. The CDR3 extends over 14 amino acids. CDR1 is SEHNR and CDR2 is FQNEAQ in the germline V gene (reference sequence). CDR3 sequence (DNA): TGTGCCAGCAGCTCCGGACAGCATAATGAAAAACTGTTTTTT. Its protein product is CASSSGQHNEKLFF.